This entry describes one T cell receptor beta chain. The data are from a study of blood T cell repertoires in COVID-19. Trimming pared 7 bases from V and 4 bases from J, leaving 11 bases between. The CDR3 extends over 13 amino acids. The V gene's germline CDR1 is SNHLY and CDR2 FYNNEI. Participant age was roughly 18 to 90 years, and participants resided in fewer than 30 US areas. Cohorts were assigned according to the clinical history that participants reported. Per the original data handling: Reference gene primer amplification yielded estimated nucleated cell counts. Repertoires were generated with immunoSEQ multiplex PCR, while TCRdb's copy carries only in-frame clones and drops some. V and J calls and clone size are as listed in that table; D and trimming were resolved from the DNA. In the table there are about 280,000 clones, 85% of which are singletons.

This clonotype was obtained from a woman aged 45-59 years who had recovered from COVID-19. The chain uses TRBV2 and TRBJ1-5; the D gene is possibly TRBD1 (5 bases). Sequencing was performed on PBMCs or T cells enriched from blood (not recorded which). CDR3: CASKGDSNQPQHF. DNA of the CDR3: TGTGCCAGCAAAGGGGACTCAAATCAGCCCCAGCATTTT.